The rows below give T cell receptor beta chains drawn from one sample of a study of monozygotic twins with inflammatory bowel disease. TCRdb reanalyzed the 5' RACE reads and collapses them to one entry per CDR3 protein, without DNA. The table lists a few hundred thousand distinct CDR3 sequences. Material for sequencing was blood. These receptors were taken from a human donor with ulcerative colitis or Crohn's disease, or a healthy co-twin of an affected twin (not recorded which). CDR3s include the opening cysteine and the closing phenylalanine or tryptophan. Fields, in order: J gene, V gene, CDR3 protein.

j_gene: TRBJ2-7
v_gene: TRBV5-1
CDR3aa: CASRQGPSYEQYF

j_gene: TRBJ1-6
v_gene: TRBV12-3/TRBV12-4
CDR3aa: CASSPPLSPLHF

j_gene: TRBJ2-1
v_gene: TRBV5-1
CDR3aa: CASSSGTFYNEQFF

j_gene: TRBJ1-2
v_gene: TRBV5-1
CDR3aa: CASSPLGTGSYGYTF

j_gene: TRBJ1-6
v_gene: TRBV3-1
CDR3aa: CASSQILIGAGVSPLHF

j_gene: TRBJ2-3
v_gene: TRBV11-2
CDR3aa: CASSLVFGFTDTQYF

j_gene: TRBJ1-5
v_gene: TRBV6-1
CDR3aa: CASSRDPAGNQPQHF

j_gene: TRBJ1-2
v_gene: TRBV4-2
CDR3aa: CASSQEGYYGYTF

j_gene: TRBJ1-5
v_gene: TRBV12-3/TRBV12-4
CDR3aa: CASSQRGVNQPQHF

j_gene: TRBJ1-1
v_gene: TRBV19
CDR3aa: CASRGGDTRNTEAFF

j_gene: TRBJ2-7
v_gene: TRBV5-4
CDR3aa: CASSFPRDKQYF

j_gene: TRBJ2-1
v_gene: TRBV6-5
CDR3aa: CASSYLGRYEQFF

j_gene: TRBJ1-1
v_gene: TRBV20-1
CDR3aa: CSARDVGRANEAFF

j_gene: TRBJ2-1
v_gene: TRBV5-1
CDR3aa: CASSSGGIASSYNEQFF

j_gene: TRBJ1-5
v_gene: TRBV10-3
CDR3aa: CAISERQVPLPQHF

j_gene: TRBJ1-4
v_gene: TRBV5-1
CDR3aa: CASSSTATNEKLFF

j_gene: TRBJ2-1
v_gene: TRBV5-1
CDR3aa: CASGITGGSYNEQFF

j_gene: TRBJ1-4
v_gene: TRBV25-1
CDR3aa: CASSESSLGQSEKLFF

j_gene: TRBJ1-2
v_gene: TRBV3-1
CDR3aa: CASSQDGRGHGYTF

j_gene: TRBJ1-5
v_gene: TRBV4-1
CDR3aa: CASSQVQGAEQPQHF

j_gene: TRBJ1-1
v_gene: TRBV12-3/TRBV12-4
CDR3aa: CASRPGLTGTEAFF

j_gene: TRBJ1-2
v_gene: TRBV18
CDR3aa: CASSPPRTLINYGYTF

j_gene: TRBJ1-5
v_gene: TRBV20-1
CDR3aa: CSAGGDRGYQPQHF

j_gene: TRBJ2-4
v_gene: TRBV5-1
CDR3aa: CASSDGTSGGNIQYF

j_gene: TRBJ2-7
v_gene: TRBV7-9
CDR3aa: CASSQTVPGGLYEQYF

j_gene: TRBJ1-2
v_gene: TRBV12-3/TRBV12-4
CDR3aa: CASSLVGTAYGYTF

j_gene: TRBJ2-3
v_gene: TRBV20-1
CDR3aa: CSASREQATDTQYF

j_gene: TRBJ2-5
v_gene: TRBV5-1
CDR3aa: CASSLGPPGVAVNQETQYF

j_gene: TRBJ2-3
v_gene: TRBV20-1
CDR3aa: CSARDPGTSDQDTQYF

j_gene: TRBJ1-2
v_gene: TRBV21-1
CDR3aa: CASSKVETGDGYTF

j_gene: TRBJ2-7
v_gene: TRBV5-1
CDR3aa: CASSLSATYEQYF

j_gene: TRBJ2-5
v_gene: TRBV7-3
CDR3aa: CASRPGLLQETQYF

j_gene: TRBJ1-1
v_gene: TRBV5-1
CDR3aa: CASSVRQGTNTEAFF

j_gene: TRBJ1-1
v_gene: TRBV11-1
CDR3aa: CASSLRWEGQVGLWKNTEAFF

j_gene: TRBJ2-1
v_gene: TRBV11-1
CDR3aa: CASSLLQLGQGNSYNEQFF

j_gene: TRBJ2-3
v_gene: TRBV5-4
CDR3aa: CASSHPGQGTSTDTQYF

j_gene: TRBJ1-2
v_gene: TRBV20-1
CDR3aa: CSAVRTGPQGYTF

j_gene: TRBJ2-3
v_gene: TRBV7-3
CDR3aa: CASSPLPGDLPYSTDTQYF

j_gene: TRBJ1-5
v_gene: TRBV27
CDR3aa: CASREGGGNQPQHF

j_gene: TRBJ1-2
v_gene: TRBV5-4
CDR3aa: CASSGARGDDGYTF

j_gene: TRBJ2-4
v_gene: TRBV7-2
CDR3aa: CASSLGVPKNMQYF

j_gene: TRBJ1-5
v_gene: TRBV5-1
CDR3aa: CASSLIGGGDQPQHF

j_gene: TRBJ1-6
v_gene: TRBV28
CDR3aa: CASTVLNSPLHF

j_gene: TRBJ2-5
v_gene: TRBV11-2
CDR3aa: CASSLRTGVETQYF

j_gene: TRBJ2-7
v_gene: TRBV5-1
CDR3aa: CASNLRSGRIHDQYF

j_gene: TRBJ2-3
v_gene: TRBV28
CDR3aa: CASSLPGTTSQYF

j_gene: TRBJ1-2
v_gene: TRBV20-1
CDR3aa: CSARDVQGAAGYTF

j_gene: TRBJ1-4
v_gene: TRBV10-1
CDR3aa: CASSRQDRLEEKLFF

j_gene: TRBJ1-1
v_gene: TRBV5-4
CDR3aa: CASSRVSGGINTEAFF

j_gene: TRBJ2-7
v_gene: TRBV29-1
CDR3aa: CSVARQGSTYEQYF